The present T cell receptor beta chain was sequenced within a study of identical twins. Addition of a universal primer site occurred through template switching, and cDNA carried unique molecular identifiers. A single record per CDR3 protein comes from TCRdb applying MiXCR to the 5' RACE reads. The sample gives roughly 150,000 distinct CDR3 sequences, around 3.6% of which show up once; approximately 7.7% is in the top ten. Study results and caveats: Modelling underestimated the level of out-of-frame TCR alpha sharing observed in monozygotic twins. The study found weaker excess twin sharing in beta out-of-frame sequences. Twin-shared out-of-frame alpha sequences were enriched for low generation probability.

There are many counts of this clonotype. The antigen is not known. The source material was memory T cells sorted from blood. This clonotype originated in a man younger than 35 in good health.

The CDR3 protein is CASRFGTGVRGYTF. In DNA form, the CDR3 reads TGTGCCAGCAGATTCGGGACAGGGGTGCGTGGCTACACCTTC. This chain joins TRBV5-6 and TRBJ1-2; 10 bases are shared with TRBD1. Trimming at V came to 5 bases and at J to 7 bases, leaving 8 bases not matched to a gene. CDR1 and CDR2 (germline): SGHDT, YYEEEE. The CDR3 has 14 amino acids.